A single sample gave rise to the 24 T cell receptor beta chains below, sequenced in a study of control samples from healthy donors and cancer patients. The protocol was immunoSEQ multiplex PCR, while the TCRdb copy is restricted to in-frame clones and leaves out a portion. Of about 120,000 clones in the sample, approximately 87% were seen once. Sequencing was carried out using blood. All receptors derive from a man aged 30-40 years in good health.

The rearrangement uses TRBV7-8 and TRBJ2-7, with no clear D. The CDR3 is 12 amino acids. CDR1 and CDR2 (germline): SGHVS, FQNEAQ. V was clipped by 5 bases and J by 0 bases, with 5 bases between them. This CDR3 reads CASSPRSYEQYF. The DNA of the CDR3 is TGTGCCAGCAGCCCACGCTCCTACGAGCAGTACTTC.

The V call is TRBV24-1, the J call TRBJ1-4, with D perhaps TRBD1 (5 bases). Per the germline V gene, CDR1 is KGHDR and CDR2 is SFDVKD. Trimming stripped 7 bases from V and 0 bases from J, with 14 bases between. The CDR3 totals 16 residues. For the CDR3, the DNA is TGTGCCACCAGGACACAGGAAGGGGCAACTAATGAAAAACTGTTTTTT. It specifies CATRTQEGATNEKLFF.

The chain is built from TRBV5-5 and TRBJ1-5; TRBD1 aligns across 7 bases. CDR3 length: 15 amino acids. The trim removed 3 bases at V and 7 bases at J, leaving 10 bases unmatched. Germline CDR1 reads SGHKS; CDR2 reads YYEKEE (reference sequence). This chain's CDR3 is CASSSNPTGNQPQHF. For the CDR3, the DNA is TGTGCCAGCAGCTCCAACCCGACAGGGAACCAGCCCCAGCATTTT.

The V gene is TRBV21-1, the J gene TRBJ2-5. TRBV21-1 corresponds to a pseudogene. CDR3 size: 16 residues. This CDR3 is CASSIEPRVLGETQYF. The CDR3 DNA reads as TGTGCCAGCAGCATAGAACCCCGGGTATTGGGGGAGACCCAGTACTTC.

This chain uses TRBV15 with TRBJ2-3, with 12 bases aligning to TRBD2. Looked up from germline, CDR1 is LNHNV and CDR2 is YYDKDF (reference sequence). J lost 6 bases, V lost 1 base, and 2 bases had no gene match. The CDR3 loop spans 15 amino acids. The CDR3 spells CATSRAGLAGDTQYF. CDR3 DNA sequence: TGTGCCACCAGCAGAGCAGGACTAGCGGGGGATACGCAGTATTTT.

The chain carries TRBV11-2 and TRBJ2-7; the match to TRBD1 covers 7 bases. Looked up from germline, CDR1 is SGHAT and CDR2 is FQNNGV. The length of the CDR3 is 14 residues. V shed 5 bases, J shed 1 base, and the junction held 5 bases outside the gene matches. CDR3 nucleotide sequence: TGTGCCAGCAGCCTCGGACAGGTTTCCTACGAGCAGTACTTC. Residues: CASSLGQVSYEQYF.

The chain has TRBV5-8 and TRBJ1-2; 7 bases line up with TRBD1. Trimming took 3 bases from V and 0 from J; bases not matched to a gene: 11. The CDR3 has 17 residues. Germline CDR1 reads SGHTS; CDR2 reads YDEGEE. For the CDR3, the DNA is TGTGCCAGCAGCTCCTTTAGGACAGGCGCCTCTAACTATGGCTACACCTTC. This encodes CASSSFRTGASNYGYTF. Together with reference TRBV5-8 and TRBJ1-2, the CDR3 gives the full variable domain: EAGVTQSPTHLIKTRGQQATLRCSPISGHTSVYWYQQALGLGLQFLLWYDEGEERNRGNFPPRFSGRQFPNYSSELNVNALELEDSALYLCASSSFRTGASNYGYTFGSGTRLTVV.

This CDR3 reads CASSQANSPLHF. The CDR3 bases are TGTGCCAGCAGCCAAGCTAATTCACCCCTCCACTTT. The V gene is TRBV3-1 (or the pseudogene TRBV3-2), the J gene TRBJ1-6; no clear D gene. Germline V gene sequence: CDR1 LGHDT, CDR2 YNNKEL (reference sequence). The CDR3 sequence is 12 residues long. V was clipped by 1 base and J by 6 bases, with 1 base between them.

This chain links TRBV28 with TRBJ1-5; D may be TRBD1 (5 bases). The germline gives CDR1 MDHEN, CDR2 SYDVKM. This CDR3 is 16 amino acids long. Trimming shortened V by 3 bases and J by 1 base, and 13 bases separated the two germline ends. CDR3 sequence (DNA): TGTGCCAGCAGTTTCTTGACCGCAGGGAGCAATCAGCCCCAGCATTTT. Translation gives CASSFLTAGSNQPQHF.

V is TRBV9 and J is TRBJ2-5; D ambiguous. The V end lost 0 bases, the J end lost 4 bases, and 7 bases lay between the germline ends. Germline CDR1 is SGDLS and CDR2 is YYNGEE. CDR3 length equals 13 residues. CDR3 in amino acids: CASSVARRETQYF. The CDR3 nucleotides are TGTGCCAGCAGCGTAGCTAGGAGAGAGACCCAGTACTTC.

The rearrangement links TRBV29-1 to TRBJ2-5, with TRBD2 identical over 12 bases. The germline V gene encodes CDR1 SQVTM and CDR2 ANQGSEA. J was trimmed by 2 bases and V by 5 bases; bases with no gene match: 3. CDR3 size: 14 residues. CDR3 in DNA: TGCAGCGTTCGGGGGACTAGCGGGCAAGAGACCCAGTACTTC. Translated, it gives CSVRGTSGQETQYF.

V is TRBV27 and J is TRBJ2-1, with D tentatively TRBD1 or TRBD2 (6 bases each). The ends were cut back, 6 bases at V and 6 bases at J, with 18 bases in the middle. In germline, CDR1 is MNHEY, CDR2 SMNVEV (reference sequence). The CDR3 contains 15 residues. CDR3 nucleotides: TGTGCCAGCAGACCCCCCGGGGGCTGGGGCAATGAGCAGTTCTTC. It yields the protein CASRPPGGWGNEQFF.

On this clone: The sample has other DNA sequences that encode this CDR3 too. The V call is TRBV5-1, the J call TRBJ1-2; a weak D match, TRBD1 (6 bases). V was trimmed by 0 bases and J by 6 bases, leaving 12 bases between them. The germline V gene encodes CDR1 SGHRS and CDR2 YFSETQ. The CDR3 length is 14 residues. This CDR3 reads CASSLAEGGHGYTF. The CDR3 nucleotides read TGCGCCAGCAGCTTGGCCGAGGGGGGTCATGGCTACACCTTC.

J is TRBJ1-1 and V is TRBV11-3; tentatively, D is TRBD1 (5 bases). Germline CDR1 reads SGHNT; CDR2 reads YENEEA. Trimming pared 5 bases from V and 4 bases from J, leaving 14 bases between. The CDR3 has 14 amino acids. In nucleotides, the CDR3 is TGTGCCAGCAGCCCGAGCAGGGTTAGCACTGAAGCTTTCTTT. This translates into CASSPSRVSTEAFF.

V is TRBV27 and J is TRBJ1-2, with 7 bases fitting TRBD1. The V and J ends lost 5 bases and 4 bases, in that order; junction bases with no gene match: 13. The germline V gene has CDR1 MNHEY and CDR2 SMNVEV (reference sequence). CDR3 size: 16 residues. The CDR3 protein is CASSGGGHRGPYGYTF. As DNA, the CDR3 is TGTGCCAGCAGTGGGGGGGGGCACAGGGGTCCCTATGGCTACACCTTC.

Here the CDR3 reads CASSVVPTGDEQFF. In nucleotides, the CDR3 is TGTGCCAGCAGCGTAGTCCCCACAGGGGATGAGCAGTTCTTC. V is TRBV9 and J is TRBJ2-1; TRBD1 agrees at 7 bases. The CDR3 has 14 amino acids. After removal of 0 bases from V and 8 bases from J, the junction contained 5 bases not matched to a gene. The V gene's germline CDR1 is SGDLS and CDR2 YYNGEE.

The V and J genes are TRBV30 and TRBJ1-5; TRBD1 might be the D (6 bases). CDR1 and CDR2 from the germline V gene are GTSNPN and SVGIG (reference sequence). This CDR3 region has 14 residues. Deletions cut 0 bases from V and 9 bases from J, with 15 bases between. CDR3 region: CAWSVQGQGPPQHF. CDR3 nucleotide sequence: TGTGCCTGGAGTGTACAGGGTCAGGGTCCGCCCCAGCATTTT.

The genes are TRBV24-1 and TRBJ2-6, with D perhaps matching TRBD1 (5 bases). Trimming pared 2 bases from V and 4 bases from J, leaving 17 bases between. Germline CDR1 and CDR2: KGHDR and SFDVKD. The CDR3 runs 18 residues. CDR3 protein: CATSDSVRADTGANVLTF. The CDR3 region has the DNA TGTGCCACCAGTGATTCTGTCAGGGCCGATACCGGGGCCAACGTCCTGACTTTC.

The J gene is TRBJ2-3, the V gene TRBV9; 8 bases map to TRBD2. The CDR3 contains 15 residues. V shed 5 bases, J shed 6 bases, and the junction held 11 bases outside the gene matches. Germline lookup yields CDR1 SGDLS and CDR2 YYNGEE. DNA for the CDR3: TGTGCCAGCAGTACCGGACTAGCAGGTGGGGATACGCAGTATTTT. Protein sequence: CASSTGLAGGDTQYF.

This rearrangement joins TRBV5-6 to TRBJ1-2; D gene ambiguous. Trimming took off 1 base at V and 6 bases at J, with 4 bases between the two ends. CDR1 and CDR2 (germline): SGHDT, YYEEEE. This CDR3 contains 11 residues. CDR3: CASSLRDGYTF. In nucleotides, the CDR3 is TGTGCCAGCAGCTTGAGGGATGGCTACACCTTC.

This chain uses TRBV6-5 with TRBJ2-5, with 9 bases matching TRBD2. V gave up 6 bases and J gave up 3 bases; unmatched junction bases: 5. CDR1 is MNHEY, CDR2 SVGAGI, per germline. The CDR3 runs to 14 residues. CDR3 in amino acids: CASRRLAAKETQYF. CDR3 bases: TGTGCCAGCAGAAGACTAGCGGCCAAAGAGACCCAGTACTTC.

The rearrangement links TRBV3-1 (or the pseudogene TRBV3-2) to TRBJ1-2; unclear D gene. Trimming shortened V by 2 bases and J by 8 bases, and 6 bases separated the two germline ends. The CDR3 extends over 11 amino acids. Germline V CDR1 and CDR2: LGHDT, YNNKEL (reference sequence). Written as DNA, the CDR3 is TGTGCCAGCAGCCAAATGGGCGGCTACACCTTC. Its translation is CASSQMGGYTF.

This chain connects TRBV9 to TRBJ1-6, with a tentative D call TRBD1 (5 bases). V was cut by 1 base and J by 2 bases, with 10 bases left in between. CDR3 length: 16 residues. In germline, CDR1 is SGDLS, CDR2 YYNGEE. The CDR3 coding sequence is TGTGCCAGCAGCGTACTAGGGGATACCTATAATTCACCCCTCCACTTT. Its translation is CASSVLGDTYNSPLHF.

In DNA, the CDR3 is TGTGCCAGCAGCCCCCGTGGGGCGGAAGAGACCCAGTACTTC. It encodes CASSPRGAEETQYF. The V call is TRBV7-9, the J call TRBJ2-5; maybe TRBD1 (5 bases). V lost 5 bases and J lost 3, with 13 bases in between. The CDR3 covers 14 residues. The germline CDR1 and CDR2 sequences are SEHNR and FQNEAQ (reference sequence).